Sequencing of this TCR beta chain was carried out in a study of CD8+ T cells in alopecia areata. Whole-study context: In an open-label trial, patients got 5 to 10 mg tofacitinib twice daily.

Germline-derived CDR1 and CDR2 are SGDLS and YYNGEE. The CDR3 sequence is 15 residues long. Trimming removed 4 bases from V and 1 base from J, with 11 bases in between. RNA extraction and reverse transcription yielded cDNA as sequencing template. Only in-frame clones appear in the TCRdb table, and some are missing; sequencing was by immunoSEQ multiplex PCR. The sample contains 150,000 to 200,000 clones, just under 60% of which appear only once. Patients with alopecia areata provided lesional scalp punch biopsies as well as peripheral blood. The rearrangement uses TRBV9 and TRBJ2-2; D call uncertain. The clonotype originates from a human donor with alopecia areata. Material: CD4+ T cells sorted from blood, obtained at week 0. CDR3 nucleotides: TGTGCCAGCAGCCGCAATAGCTTGAACACCGGGGAGCTGTTTTTT. This codes for CASSRNSLNTGELFF.